The entry below gives a single T cell receptor beta chain sequence along with its context. Its antigen target is currently unknown. The record has no base qualities; no much larger clone is one base away. The source of the sample is a study of T cells after yellow fever vaccination (dated 2019 in TCRdb). As for the study more broadly: Libraries from fractions with low cell numbers were prepared with the SMART-Seq v4 Ultra Low Input RNA kit. The cohort comprised two healthy male donors, one aged 18 to 29 and one aged 30 to 40 years. To track T-cell clones before and after primary and booster YFV17D yellow fever vaccination, bulk TCR alpha and beta repertoires were sequenced longitudinally. Blood was drawn at multiple timepoints before and after primary and secondary immunization, with bulk PBMC replicates and cell subsets isolated. The paper as a whole reports these results and caveats: Most clones expanded after primary vaccination (around 96% of CD4 and 88% of CD8) were re-detected after the booster, suggesting that broad memory maintenance occurred. Because only two donors were included in the study, the extent to which the findings can be generalized is limited. A small fraction of clonotypes showed up in both the CD4 and CD8 compartments, probably as a result of convergent recombination. The secondary T-cell response was weaker than the primary response but faster, peaking on day 5 instead of day 15. Computational filtering was needed because FACS-sorted repertoires could contain abundant contaminating clonotypes from the bulk population.

Explained via the paper, the treatment or condition label denotes: live attenuated yellow fever vaccine strain. At each blood-draw timepoint, two biological replicates of bulk PBMCs were collected. A standard Ficoll-Paque protocol was used to isolate PBMCs from peripheral blood. TriZol was used to extract RNA from bulk PBMCs, from CD4 and CD8 fractions, and from dextramer-positive and dextramer-negative fractions. Counted from cysteine to phenylalanine, this CDR3 has 17 amino acids. The CDR3 DNA has 51 bases and is translated from base 1. V loses 10 bases at its end and J loses 9 bases; junction bases beyond the gene matches: 24. Sequences LNHDA (CDR1) and SQIVND (CDR2) are obtained from the germline V gene (reference sequence). TCR cDNA was synthesized by 5'RACE template switching, which introduced a universal primer site and unique molecular identifiers. Priming for cDNA synthesis came from both the TCR alpha and TCR beta constant segments. Library amplification involved two PCR steps, and the second step added sample barcodes and sequencing adapters. Sequencing of the libraries was done on either Illumina HiSeq 2500 (2x100 bp) or NovaSeq (2x150 bp). As for the original processing: Demultiplexing of reads and collapsing into UMI consensus sequences were performed with MIGEC, and V(D)J alignment was carried out with MiXCR. Clonotypes responding to the vaccine were identified with edgeR on replicate PBMC samples, with the criteria of FDR below 0.01 and a log2 fold change above 5 up to day 15. Each bulk clonotype received a CD4 or CD8 identity based on whether the sequenced CD4 or CD8 repertoire contained that clonotype at higher abundance. The raw public data were reprocessed by TCRdb itself: fastp quality trimming at Q25, MiXCR clonotype calling, in-frame beta chains only. Rows merge per CDR3 protein into single entries with the most common DNA and genes. For this entry, the V and J calls and clone size follow TCRdb and not the study's own pipeline. Present in this sample are hundreds of thousands of distinct CDR3 sequences, roughly an eighth of which were seen just once. Under 15% of the sample goes to the ten largest clones.

The rearrangement joined TRBV19 to TRBJ2-1; TRBD1 aligns with 7 central bases. This sequence was found in a man younger than 45 who received the YFV17D yellow fever vaccine. The sequenced sample was PBMCs, obtained on the day of the yellow fever booster vaccination. The nucleotide sequence is TGTGCCACCGGGGACAGCCGAAAAAGGGGTGGTCGGGGTGAGCAGTTCTTC. Its protein is CATGDSRKRGGRGEQFF.